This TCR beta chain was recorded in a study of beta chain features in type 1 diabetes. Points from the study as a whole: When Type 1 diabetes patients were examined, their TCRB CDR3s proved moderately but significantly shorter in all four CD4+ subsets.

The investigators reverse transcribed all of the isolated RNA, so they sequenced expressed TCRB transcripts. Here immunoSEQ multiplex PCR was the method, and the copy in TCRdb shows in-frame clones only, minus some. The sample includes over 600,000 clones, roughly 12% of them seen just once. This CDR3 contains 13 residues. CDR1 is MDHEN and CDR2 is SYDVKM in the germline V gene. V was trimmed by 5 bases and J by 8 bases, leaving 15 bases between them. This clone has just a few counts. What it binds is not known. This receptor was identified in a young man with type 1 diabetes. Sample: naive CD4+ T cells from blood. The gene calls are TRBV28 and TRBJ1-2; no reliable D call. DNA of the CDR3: TGTGCCAGCAGTCGCCAGAGGCGTTACGGCTACACCTTC. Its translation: CASSRQRRYGYTF.